This TCR beta chain was sequenced during a study of T cells after yellow fever vaccination. UMIs and a universal primer site were added when TCR cDNA was made by 5'RACE template switching. In TCRdb, the 5' RACE reads were re-called with MiXCR into one record per CDR3 protein. The profile shows more than 350,000 distinct CDR3 sequences, around 10% of them singletons. Worth noting for this clonotype: Its antigen is unidentified.

General study results and limits: Post-booster reappearance was seen for most primary-vaccination clones (just under 97% CD4, 75% to 90% CD8). Any FACS-sorted repertoire could hold abundant clonotypes that contaminate it from the bulk population. Weaker overall, the secondary response nonetheless peaked faster (day 5 versus 15).

This CDR3 spans 14 amino acids. V lost 7 bases to trimming and J lost 5 bases, with 20 bases between them. Germline CDR1 and CDR2: SQVTM and ANQGSEA. Sequencing used PBMCs, obtained on the day of the first yellow fever vaccination. The clonotype was recovered from a man younger than 35 who received the YFV17D yellow fever vaccine. This chain links TRBV29-1 with TRBJ2-5; the D gene could be TRBD1 or TRBD2 (5 bases each). The CDR3 nucleotides are TGCAGCGCCGTAAAGGGACCAAGGCGGGAGACCCAGTACTTC. Protein product: CSAVKGPRRETQYF.